Listed here are 20 T cell receptor beta chains from one sample, sequenced in a study of T-cell reconstitution after alpha-beta-depleted transplantation in children (dated by TCRdb to about 2016). The treatment or condition label corresponds to: allogeneic hematopoietic cell transplantation with graft depleted of TCRalphabeta T cells and CD19 B cells. To prepare the library, PCR was applied. These reads were obtained on an Illumina HiSeq 2500. Molecular barcoding was employed in the preparation of TCR libraries, with unique molecular identifiers being used to normalize TCRbeta repertoire quantification. In TCRdb, the public reads were trimmed at Q25 with fastp and aligned with MiXCR, with productive beta chains retained. Records with the same CDR3 protein are collapsed into one entry carrying the most frequent genes and DNA. This sample holds about 460,000 distinct CDR3 sequences; over 9.5% were observed only once. Of the sample, approximately 2% falls within the top ten clones.

Sequences were derived from PBMCs, sampled before TCRalphabeta/CD19-depleted stem cell transplant. Receptors were obtained from a child between 2 and 9 years old with inherited bone marrow failure, due to receive a stem cell transplant.

This clonotype was counted many times. The chain recombines TRBV12-3 or TRBV12-4 with TRBJ1-5; 10 nucleotides agree with TRBD1. The CDR3 runs 15 residues. The V gene end was trimmed by 7 bases and the J gene end by 7 bases; junction bases not matched to a gene: 10. CDR3 DNA sequence: TGTGCCAGCACTCCCGGGACAGGGGTGAACCAGCCCCAGCATTTT. As protein: CASTPGTGVNQPQHF.

This clonotype was recorded many times. This chain links TRBV4-3 with TRBJ2-4; D remains ambiguous. V dropped 5 bases and J dropped 4 bases, with 9 bases sitting between them. This CDR3 is built from 13 residues. Germline CDR1 LGHNA, CDR2 YSLEER. This CDR3 reads CASSSSEKNIQYF. CDR3 in DNA: TGCGCCAGCAGCTCCTCAGAGAAAAACATTCAGTACTTC.

This clonotype has just one count. This may be a read error, as it is one base from a much larger clone. The chain couples TRBV12-3 or TRBV12-4 to TRBJ2-1, with 9 bases aligning to TRBD2. V lost 7 bases and J lost 12; bases outside the gene matches: 13. This CDR3 region has 14 residues. The CDR3 DNA reads TGTGCCAGCAACATAGCGGGAGTGGTCTATGGGCAGTTCTTC. Protein: CASNIAGVVYGQFF.

This clonotype showed up just a few times. The chain couples TRBV12-3 or TRBV12-4 to TRBJ1-6; 8 bases match TRBD1. The V and J ends lost 5 bases and 7 bases, in that order; junction bases with no gene match: 7. The CDR3 loop spans 15 amino acids. CDR3 sequence reads: CASSPPGTGNSPLHF. CDR3 nucleotide sequence: TGTGCCAGCAGTCCCCCCGGGACAGGCAATTCACCCCTCCACTTT.

DNA of the CDR3: TGTGCCTGGAGTCTTCGGAAAAACATTCAGTACTTC. Residues: CAWSLRKNIQYF. This sequence joins TRBV30 and TRBJ2-4; no clear D gene. The CDR3 loop spans 12 amino acids. The germline V gene has CDR1 GTSNPN and CDR2 SVGIG (reference sequence). V was pared by 2 bases and J by 4 bases, with 6 bases between.

This clonotype was seen ten or more times. V is TRBV7-8 and J is TRBJ2-7; weak D call: TRBD1 (6 bases). Trimming left V 0 bases short and J 0 bases short, with 6 bases between. The CDR3 consists of 14 residues. CDR1 and CDR2 (germline): SGHVS, FQNEAQ. This CDR3 is CASSLADSSYEQYF. The CDR3 nucleotides are TGTGCCAGCAGCTTAGCGGACAGCTCCTACGAGCAGTACTTC.

Many counts were recorded for this clonotype. The J gene is TRBJ2-3, the V gene TRBV7-9, with D perhaps matching TRBD1 (5 bases). The CDR3 spans 16 residues. Germline loops: CDR1 SEHNR, CDR2 FQNEAQ (reference sequence). V gave up 5 bases and J gave up 4 bases, with 19 bases separating them. In DNA, the CDR3 is TGTGCCAGCAGCCCGATGCCCGGCGGACACCCAGATACGCAGTATTTT. Residues: CASSPMPGGHPDTQYF. The variable domain in full, with the rest retrieved from reference TRBV7-9 and TRBJ2-3, is DTGVSQNPRHKITKRGQNVTFRCDPISEHNRLYWYRQTLGQGPEFLTYFQNEAQLEKSRLLSDRFSAERPKGSFSTLEIQRTEQGDSAMYLCASSPMPGGHPDTQYFGPGTRLTVL.

This clonotype was recorded at least ten times. An end of the junction differs from the germline gene, which may be a read error. This sequence joins TRBV6-2 or TRBV6-3 and TRBJ2-6, with no clear D. The CDR3 has 13 residues. Germline-derived CDR1 and CDR2 are MNHEY and SVGEGT. As DNA, the CDR3 is TGTGCCAGCAGGTACTCTGGGGCCAACGTCCTGACTTTC. Protein product: CASRYSGANVLTF.

This clonotype showed up just a few times. This sequence joins TRBV6-1 and TRBJ2-7; D might be TRBD1 or TRBD2, each matching 6 bases. CDR1 and CDR2 (germline): MNHNS, SASEGT. The CDR3 has 14 residues. Trimming pared 5 bases from V and 4 bases from J, leaving 15 bases between. CDR3 coding DNA: TGTGCCAGCAGTCCACGGGGGCCCGGGTACGAGCAGTACTTC. As protein: CASSPRGPGYEQYF.

This clonotype was picked up many times. This chain uses TRBV20-1 with TRBJ2-7; D call uncertain. Germline CDR1 DFQATT, CDR2 SNEGSKA (reference sequence). V was cut by 8 bases and J by 3 bases, with 14 bases left in between. The CDR3 covers 12 residues. DNA of the CDR3: TGCAGTCCCACTGGGCAGAGCTACGAGCAGTACTTC. Encoded protein: CSPTGQSYEQYF.

This clonotype was seen a handful of times. The chain joins TRBV6-5 to TRBJ2-2; 15 bases match TRBD2. Germline V gives CDR1 MNHEY, CDR2 SVGAGI. V trimming: 5 bases; J trimming: 6 bases; junction bases outside the gene matches: 7. There are 17 residues in the CDR3. CDR3 in amino acids: CASSLGLAGGRAGELFF. The DNA for the CDR3 is TGTGCCAGCAGTCTCGGACTAGCGGGAGGGCGAGCCGGGGAGCTGTTTTTT.

As to this clonotype: A clone one base away is much larger, so this may be a read error. V gene TRBV29-1 combines with J gene TRBJ2-7; D is perhaps TRBD1 (5 bases). Germline V lookup: CDR1 SQVTM, CDR2 ANQGSEA. Deletions cut 4 bases from V and 7 bases from J, with 20 bases between. CDR3 length: 14 amino acids. CDR3 nucleotide sequence: TGCAGCGTTGGGTGCCGCGGTTCCCAGGGAGAGCAGTACTTC. Translated, it gives CSVGCRGSQGEQYF.

This clonotype came up a few times. This rearrangement joins TRBV29-1 to TRBJ1-1; D remains ambiguous. Germline-derived CDR1 and CDR2 are SQVTM and ANQGSEA. The CDR3 contains 14 residues. V was clipped by 4 bases and J by 5 bases, with 17 bases between them. The CDR3 bases are TGCAGCGTTGTTCCCCAGCTTTTAGGGACTGAAGCTTTCTTT. Translation: CSVVPQLLGTEAFF.

The chain recombines TRBV6-1 with TRBJ2-3; 7 bases are shared with TRBD2. The V and J ends lost 8 bases and 4 bases, in that order; junction bases with no gene match: 9. Germline V gene sequence: CDR1 MNHNS, CDR2 SASEGT. The CDR3 consists of 14 residues. The CDR3, as DNA: TGTGCCAGCGAAGGTTGGGGGGGAGCAGATACGCAGTATTTT. It codes for CASEGWGGADTQYF.

This clonotype has ten or more counts. This chain links TRBV29-1 with TRBJ2-5, with 8 bases matching TRBD1. The J segment lost 0 bases and the V segment lost 4 bases, leaving 4 bases of the junction unmatched. The CDR3 covers 14 residues. The germline CDR1 and CDR2 sequences are SQVTM and ANQGSEA. The CDR3 nucleotides are TGCAGCGTTGCAAGGACAGGGAACCAAGAGACCCAGTACTTC. It codes for CSVARTGNQETQYF.

The sample holds one count of this clonotype. One junction end does not reproduce the germline sequence, and a read error may be involved. V is TRBV28 and J is TRBJ2-1; D is undetermined. The CDR3 is made up of 16 amino acids. Germline V gene sequence: CDR1 MDHEN, CDR2 SYDVKM. CDR3 sequence reads: CASPPTTLVDGAEHFF. In DNA form, the CDR3 reads TGTGCCAGCCCCCCAACAACTCTGGTCGACGGAGCTGAGCATTTCTTC.

This clonotype was seen a few times. The J gene is TRBJ2-2, the V gene TRBV12-3 or TRBV12-4; D might be TRBD1 (6 bases). Trimming removed 2 bases from V and 5 bases from J, with 12 bases in between. This CDR3 contains 15 residues. CDR3 loop: CASSLRTATTGELFF. CDR3 sequence (DNA): TGTGCCAGCAGTTTACGGACAGCCACAACCGGGGAGCTGTTTTTT.

This clonotype was counted at least ten times. The chain combines TRBV6-1 with TRBJ2-5; TRBD2 aligns across 14 bases. The junction had 2 bases not matched to a gene; V was cut back by 3 bases and J by 5 bases. The CDR3 covers 15 residues. Germline V gene lookup returns CDR1 MNHNS and CDR2 SASEGT. The CDR3 DNA reads TGTGCCAGCAGTGACGGGACTAGCGGGAGTGAGACCCAGTACTTC. Its translation: CASSDGTSGSETQYF.

The sample holds many counts of this clonotype. The chain uses TRBV7-6 and TRBJ1-6, with 7 bases aligning to TRBD1. The CDR3 is made up of 16 amino acids. CDR1 is SGHVS and CDR2 is FNYEAQ in the germline V gene. Germline trimming cut 1 base from V and 5 bases from J; bases unmatched to any gene: 5. CDR3 in amino acids: CASSLGTGTDNSPLHF. Here the CDR3 DNA reads TGTGCCAGCAGCTTAGGGACGGGGACAGATAATTCACCCCTCCACTTT.

This clonotype was seen repeatedly, ten times or more. The chain recombines TRBV6-5 with TRBJ2-5; the D gene is possibly TRBD1 (5 bases). The V end was cut by 3 bases, the J end by 1 base, with 12 bases between. CDR3 length: 15 amino acids. Looked up from germline, CDR1 is MNHEY and CDR2 is SVGAGI. Here the CDR3 reads CASSYYAGFQETQYF. Written as DNA, the CDR3 is TGTGCCAGCAGTTATTATGCAGGGTTCCAAGAGACCCAGTACTTC.